The subject of this entry is one T cell receptor beta chain. Its antigen is as yet unknown. All participating donors were Caucasian adults from Nashville, Tennessee. CD45RA+ naive and CD45RA-negative memory subsets were separated from CD4+ cells. This record comes from a study of shared clonotypes between healthy human individuals. Study information: CD4 naive and CD4 memory each took three plates per donor, while CD8 naive took two and CD8 memory one. General study findings and limits: Non-shared clonotypes displayed generation probabilities falling below those of clonotypes present in all four donors.

Trimming took off 3 bases at V and 0 bases at J, with 13 bases between the two ends. Germline V CDR1 and CDR2: SGDLS, YYNGEE. This CDR3 has 16 residues. Clones were sequenced by immunoSEQ multiplex PCR, and TCRdb holds only the in-frame ones, with some missing. The profile shows about 770,000 clones, 72% of them singletons. This TCR was sampled from a woman aged 30 to 39 in good health. Sequencing input: memory CD4+ T cells sorted from blood. Indicated subset: CD45RA-negative fraction. The gene calls are TRBV9 and TRBJ1-5, with D tentatively TRBD1 (5 bases). CDR3 bases: TGTGCCAGCAGCGGATATCGGGGGAATAGCAATCAGCCCCAGCATTTT. It encodes CASSGYRGNSNQPQHF.